A selection of T cell receptor beta chains follows, all from one sample in a study of cytomegalovirus exposure and HLA in healthy donors. The assay was immunoSEQ multiplex PCR, and TCRdb's table has in-frame clones only and misses some. The sample carries more than 150,000 clones, 70% to 80% recorded once. What was sequenced was PBMCs. The receptors stem from a man between 35 and 55 years old in good health and CMV-seronegative. CDR3s include the opening cysteine and the closing phenylalanine or tryptophan. D genes are given only for firm matches. Size values are once, few and many counts, or a class for expanded clones, and some rows have none.

J: TRBJ1-1
size: .
V: TRBV14
D: TRBD1
DNA: TGTGCCAGCAGACCCAGGGGGATGAACACTGAAGCTTTCTTT
CDR3: CASRPRGMNTEAFF

J: TRBJ2-3
size: .
V: TRBV7-6
D: .
DNA: TGTGCCAGCAGCTTAACACAGGGACACACAGATACGCAGTATTTT
CDR3: CASSLTQGHTDTQYF

J: TRBJ2-4
size: .
V: TRBV2
D: TRBD2
DNA: TGTGCCAGCAGTGAAACGACTAGCGGTCTCCTAGGGGACATTCAGTACTTC
CDR3: CASSETTSGLLGDIQYF

J: TRBJ1-6
size: .
V: TRBV5-8
D: TRBD1
DNA: TGTGCCAGCAGCTTGACAGGGGGCGCCTCACCCCTCCACTTT
CDR3: CASSLTGGASPLHF

J: TRBJ2-7
size: .
V: TRBV9
D: .
DNA: TGTGCCAGCAGCCTTTTCTTAAGGCACCTTGTACAGGGCCCGTTCTACGAGCAGTACTTC
CDR3: CASSLFLRHLVQGPFYEQYF

J: TRBJ1-1
size: .
V: TRBV5-1
D: .
DNA: TGCGCCAGCACCCCTGGGATGGGGGGGTTGAACACTGAAGCTTTCTTT
CDR3: CASTPGMGGLNTEAFF

J: TRBJ2-5
size: .
V: TRBV5-4
D: TRBD2
DNA: TGTGCCAGCAGCTCGACTAGCGGGGCGAGCGAGACCCAGTACTTC
CDR3: CASSSTSGASETQYF

J: TRBJ2-5
size: once
V: TRBV5-6
D: .
DNA: TGTGCCAGCAGCTTGGTCGGTGACAGTTTGGGCCAAGAGACCCAGTACTTC
CDR3: CASSLVGDSLGQETQYF

J: TRBJ2-1
size: .
V: TRBV4-1
D: .
DNA: TGCGCCAGCAGCCAAGACGGAGCGGGCTTGGTAAATGAGCAGTTCTTC
CDR3: CASSQDGAGLVNEQFF

J: TRBJ1-3
size: .
V: TRBV2
D: .
DNA: TGTGCCAGCCGGGGAAGATATGGAAACACCATATATTTT
CDR3: CASRGRYGNTIYF

J: TRBJ2-1
size: .
V: TRBV19
D: TRBD2
DNA: TGTGCCAGTAGTACCCGCGCTAGCGGGAACGGCAATGAGCAGTTCTTC
CDR3: CASSTRASGNGNEQFF

J: TRBJ1-4
size: few
V: TRBV6-6
D: .
DNA: TGTGCCAGCAGTGTATCGAATGAAAAACTGTTTTTT
CDR3: CASSVSNEKLFF

J: TRBJ2-2
size: .
V: TRBV2
D: TRBD1
DNA: TGTGCCAGCCGCCCGAGCCCGCCGGGACAGACCCTCCCCGGGGAGCTGTTTTTT
CDR3: CASRPSPPGQTLPGELFF

J: TRBJ2-2
size: .
V: TRBV28
D: TRBD2
DNA: TGTGCCAGCAGTCCCCGGTTGGCTAGCGGGAGTGGCGGGGAGCTGTTTTTT
CDR3: CASSPRLASGSGGELFF

J: TRBJ2-7
size: .
V: TRBV19
D: TRBD1
DNA: TGTGCCAGTAGCCCGACAGGGGTGGGGGCCCGGTTGGGCGAGCAGTACTTC
CDR3: CASSPTGVGARLGEQYF

J: TRBJ1-1
size: .
V: TRBV18
D: TRBD1
DNA: TGTGCCAGCTCACCACAGGGGGCGCCGAATGAAGCTTTCTTT
CDR3: CASSPQGAPNEAFF

J: TRBJ1-1
size: .
V: TRBV11-2
D: .
DNA: TGTGCCAGCAGCCTACTCGGGTTGGAAGCTTTCTTT
CDR3: CASSLLGLEAFF

J: TRBJ2-7
size: .
V: TRBV28
D: TRBD2
DNA: TGTGCCAGCAGTTTAACTAGCGGGAGGAGTAGGGAGCAGTACTTC
CDR3: CASSLTSGRSREQYF

J: TRBJ2-2
size: .
V: TRBV5-1
D: TRBD2
DNA: TGCGCCAGCGCCCTTAGCGGGATGAACACCGGGGAGCTGTTTTTT
CDR3: CASALSGMNTGELFF

J: TRBJ1-5
size: .
V: TRBV18
D: .
DNA: TGTGCCAGCTCACAGGAGGGAGCAGGGAACAATCAGCCCCAGCATTTT
CDR3: CASSQEGAGNNQPQHF

J: TRBJ1-1
size: .
V: TRBV27
D: .
DNA: TGTGCCAGCAGTTCGTCCGACAGGACATCTGAAGCTTTCTTT
CDR3: CASSSSDRTSEAFF

J: TRBJ2-3
size: few
V: TRBV2
D: .
DNA: TGTGCCAGCAGTGGCGGAACTTACACAGATACGCAGTATTTT
CDR3: CASSGGTYTDTQYF

J: TRBJ1-2
size: .
V: TRBV7-3
D: TRBD1
DNA: TGTGCCAGCAGCTCGGACAGGCGGTATGGCTACACCTTC
CDR3: CASSSDRRYGYTF

J: TRBJ1-1
size: few
V: TRBV7-9
D: .
DNA: TGTGCCAGCAGCTTAGACCAGGTCCTGAACACTGAAGCTTTCTTT
CDR3: CASSLDQVLNTEAFF

J: TRBJ1-1
size: .
V: TRBV7-8
D: .
DNA: TGTGCCAGCAGCTTGGCCGCGAGGGTGAACACTGAAGCTTTCTTT
CDR3: CASSLAARVNTEAFF

J: TRBJ1-1
size: .
V: TRBV7-9
D: TRBD1
DNA: TGTGCCAGCAGCGGATCCGGGGACAGGGGATACACTGAAGCTTTCTTT
CDR3: CASSGSGDRGYTEAFF

J: TRBJ2-1
size: few
V: TRBV19
D: .
DNA: TGTGCCAGTAGTATCGACAGCATGAGCTCCTACAATGAGCAGTTCTTC
CDR3: CASSIDSMSSYNEQFF

J: TRBJ1-6
size: once
V: TRBV9
D: .
DNA: TGTGCCAGCAGCGCCTCGGGGGGCGGTTCACCCCTCCACTTT
CDR3: CASSASGGGSPLHF

J: TRBJ2-5
size: .
V: TRBV28
D: .
DNA: TGTGCCAGCAGTCCCCAAGCTTCGGAGACCCAGTACTTC
CDR3: CASSPQASETQYF

J: TRBJ2-6
size: .
V: TRBV5-1
D: .
DNA: TGCGCCAGCAGCTTGGGCTGGGGGGTTTCTGGGGCCAACGGCCTGACTTTC
CDR3: CASSLGWGVSGANGLTF

J: TRBJ2-1
size: .
V: TRBV5-1
D: TRBD2
DNA: TGCGCCAGCGGAGCGGGAGGTCCTTCGGGGAATGAGCAGTTCTTC
CDR3: CASGAGGPSGNEQFF

J: TRBJ1-2
size: .
V: TRBV28
D: .
DNA: TGTGCCAGCAGCCGTATTAGTAACTATGGCTACACCTTC
CDR3: CASSRISNYGYTF

J: TRBJ2-1
size: .
V: TRBV28
D: TRBD1
DNA: TGTGCCAGCAGTCTACGTCCGGGACAGGGGGCCAATGAGCAGTTCTTC
CDR3: CASSLRPGQGANEQFF

J: TRBJ1-2
size: once
V: TRBV27
D: TRBD1
DNA: TGTGCCAGCAGTTTAGGGACAGGGACCTATGGCTACACCTTC
CDR3: CASSLGTGTYGYTF

J: TRBJ2-7
size: .
V: TRBV19
D: .
DNA: TGTGCCAGTAGTATACCAATGGGAGCTGGAGAGCAGTACTTC
CDR3: CASSIPMGAGEQYF

J: TRBJ2-1
size: .
V: TRBV4-1
D: TRBD2
DNA: TGCGCCAGCAGCCAACGGGAGGTGAGCTCCTACAATGAGCAGTTCTTC
CDR3: CASSQREVSSYNEQFF

J: TRBJ1-1
size: .
V: TRBV5-1
D: .
DNA: TGCGCCAGCAGCCCAGAGCAGGGAAGGACTGAAGCTTTCTTT
CDR3: CASSPEQGRTEAFF

J: TRBJ1-1
size: few
V: TRBV7-9
D: .
DNA: TGTGCCAGCAGCTCAGGGAGGGGGACTGAAGCTTTCTTT
CDR3: CASSSGRGTEAFF

J: TRBJ2-1
size: .
V: TRBV19
D: TRBD2
DNA: TGTGCCAGTAGTGTCGCGGGGGAAAGCTCCTACAATGAGCAGTTCTTC
CDR3: CASSVAGESSYNEQFF

J: TRBJ2-2
size: .
V: TRBV5-1
D: TRBD2
DNA: TGCGCCAGCAGCGACCGGACTAGCGGGAACACCGGGGAGCTGTTTTTT
CDR3: CASSDRTSGNTGELFF

J: TRBJ1-2
size: .
V: TRBV9
D: TRBD1
DNA: TGTGCCAGCAGCGCAGACAGGGCTAATGGCTACACCTTC
CDR3: CASSADRANGYTF

J: TRBJ2-3
size: .
V: TRBV7-2
D: .
DNA: TGTGCCAGCAGCTTAGCTCCAGGACTTGGGAAACGGACTTCTAGCACAGATACGCAGTATTTT
CDR3: CASSLAPGLGKRTSSTDTQYF

J: TRBJ2-2
size: .
V: TRBV5-6
D: .
DNA: TGTGCCAGCAGCGAGGGTAGCGGAGCCGCGAACACCGGGGAGCTGTTTTTT
CDR3: CASSEGSGAANTGELFF

J: TRBJ1-1
size: .
V: TRBV28
D: .
DNA: TGTGCCAGCAGTTCCCCTCCAGGGACTGAAGCTTTCTTT
CDR3: CASSSPPGTEAFF

J: TRBJ2-1
size: .
V: TRBV7-2
D: TRBD2
DNA: TGTGCCAGCAGTGCAATAAGGACTAGCGGGAGGCCCAATGAGCAGTTCTTC
CDR3: CASSAIRTSGRPNEQFF

J: TRBJ1-3
size: .
V: TRBV27
D: .
DNA: TGTGCCAGCAGTTTAACAGGGTCCTCTGGAAACACCATATATTTT
CDR3: CASSLTGSSGNTIYF

J: TRBJ2-7
size: .
V: TRBV27
D: TRBD1
DNA: TGTGCCAGCAGTTTCTCCCCCGGGACAGTCTACGAGCAGTACTTC
CDR3: CASSFSPGTVYEQYF

J: TRBJ2-2
size: .
V: TRBV7-3
D: .
DNA: TGTGCCAGCAGCCGCTCGAAGGTCAGGGACACCGGGGAGCTGTTTTTT
CDR3: CASSRSKVRDTGELFF